This T cell receptor beta chain is from a study of blood T cell repertoires in COVID-19 (dated by TCRdb to between 2020 and 2021). With respect to the entire study: Samples covering the acute and convalescent phases of COVID-19 were provided by collaborators in the United States, Italy and Spain. A de-identified subject ID, COVID-19 status, age in years and sex were almost always included in the sample metadata. Deeply sampled blood TCRbeta repertoires from subjects exposed to, actively infected with, or recovered from COVID-19 were included in the dataset. A freely available public database, intended as a resource for researchers studying the immune response to SARS-CoV-2, is where the repertoires were released. Samples came from the ongoing ImmuneRACE study (first 160 participants) plus 1,254 subjects from 6 global collaborators. The prospective study material was composed of cDNA or gDNA derived from T cells, B-cell-depleted T cells, or PBMCs. Where HLA class I and class II types were available, the types were taken from metadata supplied by the sample provider, not from assay-based typing. Results and caveats for the whole study, not just this receptor: The quantity of clinical and demographic metadata differed by source and by participant and was supplied without curation.

Participants in the prospective study were aged about 18 to 90 years, lived in more than 20 United States geographic areas, and enrolled through a virtual design. To assign participants to cohorts, the prospective study relied on clinical history that participants themselves reported in a screening survey and a study questionnaire. ImmuneRACE Cohort 3 recovered participants were defined by two consecutive negative NP/OP PCR tests, healthcare professional clearance, or symptom resolution. In the prospective study, mobile phlebotomists collected whole blood, serum and a nasopharyngeal or oropharyngeal swab from each participant. Over a roughly 2-month period, participants in the prospective study had the option of providing additional blood draws and questionnaires. Blood samples from the prospective study were shipped frozen or at room temperature prior to DNA extraction. TCRbeta CDR3 regions were amplified from genomic DNA by means of the immunoSEQ Assay, a bias-controlled multiplex PCR. The original pipeline was this. The number of nucleated cells in each sample was estimated from the amplification of reference gene primers within the assay. To quantify the absolute abundance of each unique TCRbeta CDR3 rearrangement, sequence reads were collapsed and filtered. For each sample, productive Simpson clonality was calculated as the square root of Simpson's diversity index across productive rearrangements. TCRdb took this table from immuneACCESS and kept in-frame rearrangements with V and J called. Such tables lack part of the clones; where checked against another copy, unresolved V genes explain under half of the gap, and the rest is unexplained. The V and J calls and clone size come from that table; D and trimming were worked out from the DNA. Counted in this sample were about 160,000 clones; 80% to 85% of them appeared once. Approximately 8.4% of the sample rests with the top ten.

Details on this clone: Its recognized antigen is unknown. Base qualities were left out, and no much larger clone turns up one base away.

Deletion took 3 bases off V and 3 bases off J, with a span of 14 bases between the germline ends. CDR1 DFQATT and CDR2 SNEGSKA were looked up in the germline V gene (reference sequence). Inclusive of the bounding cysteine and phenylalanine, the CDR3 is 14 residues long. Left in the record is the CDR3 DNA by itself, 42 bases read in frame from the first base. The sequenced sample consisted of PBMCs or T cells enriched from blood (not recorded which). This sequence was found in a woman in her forties or fifties who had recovered from COVID-19. Recombination joined TRBV20-1 with TRBJ2-5; TRBD2 is a weak D gene call, 6 bases matching. The CDR3 region reads CSASKGLGEETQYF. The DNA sequence reads TGCAGTGCTAGTAAGGGACTGGGGGAAGAGACCCAGTACTTC.